This T cell receptor beta chain was recorded in a study of blood T cell repertoires in COVID-19. The table came from immunoSEQ multiplex PCR; TCRdb's copy has only in-frame clones and leaves some out. The sample has some 220,000 clones, 88% seen once; the top ten hold roughly 2.7%. The ends lost 5 bases at V and 4 bases at J; junction bases unmatched: 10. Germline V gene lookup returns CDR1 SGHTA and CDR2 FQGNSA. This CDR3 is built from 15 residues. Categorization into cohorts depended on clinical history that participants reported. Two negative PCRs, clearance, or symptom resolution had been documented for recovered Cohort 3 donors.

The sequenced sample was PBMCs or T cells enriched from blood (not recorded which). V gene TRBV7-2 combines with J gene TRBJ2-7, with 8 bases matching TRBD2. The sequence came from a woman aged 25 to 39 who had recovered from COVID-19. CDR3 residues: CASSPRGGRYYEQYF. CDR3 coding DNA: TGTGCCAGCAGCCCACGGGGGGGCCGATATTACGAGCAGTACTTC.